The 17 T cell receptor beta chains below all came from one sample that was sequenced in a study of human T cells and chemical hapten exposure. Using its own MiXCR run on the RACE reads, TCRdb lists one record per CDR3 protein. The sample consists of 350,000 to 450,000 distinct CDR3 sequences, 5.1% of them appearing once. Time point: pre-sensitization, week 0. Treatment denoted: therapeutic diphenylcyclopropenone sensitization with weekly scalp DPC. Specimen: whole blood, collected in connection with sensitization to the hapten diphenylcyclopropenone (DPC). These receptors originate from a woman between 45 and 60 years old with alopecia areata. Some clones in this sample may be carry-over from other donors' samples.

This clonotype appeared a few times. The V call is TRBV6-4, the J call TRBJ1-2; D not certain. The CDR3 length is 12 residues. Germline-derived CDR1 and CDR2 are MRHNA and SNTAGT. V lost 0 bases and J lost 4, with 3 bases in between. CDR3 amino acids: CASSDSSYGYTF. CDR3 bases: TGTGCCAGCAGTGACTCTTCCTATGGCTACACCTTC.

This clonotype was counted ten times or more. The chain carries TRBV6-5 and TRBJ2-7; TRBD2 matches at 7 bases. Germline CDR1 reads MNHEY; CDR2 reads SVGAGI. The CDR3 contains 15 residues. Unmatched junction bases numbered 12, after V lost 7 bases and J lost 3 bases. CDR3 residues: CASKLQASGFYEQYF. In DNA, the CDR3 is TGTGCCAGCAAACTTCAGGCTAGCGGATTCTACGAGCAGTACTTC.

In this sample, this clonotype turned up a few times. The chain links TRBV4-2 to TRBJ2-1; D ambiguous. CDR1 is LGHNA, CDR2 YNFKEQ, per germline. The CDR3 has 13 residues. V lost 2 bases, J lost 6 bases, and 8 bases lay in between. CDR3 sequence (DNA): TGTGCCAGCAGCCAAACTGGGGTCAATGAGCAGTTCTTC. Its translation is CASSQTGVNEQFF.

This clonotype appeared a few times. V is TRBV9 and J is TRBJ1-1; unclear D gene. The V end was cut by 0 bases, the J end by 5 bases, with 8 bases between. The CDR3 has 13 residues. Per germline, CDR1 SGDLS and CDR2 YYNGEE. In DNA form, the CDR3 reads TGTGCCAGCAGCGTAGTGGGTTCTACTGAAGCTTTCTTT. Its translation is CASSVVGSTEAFF.

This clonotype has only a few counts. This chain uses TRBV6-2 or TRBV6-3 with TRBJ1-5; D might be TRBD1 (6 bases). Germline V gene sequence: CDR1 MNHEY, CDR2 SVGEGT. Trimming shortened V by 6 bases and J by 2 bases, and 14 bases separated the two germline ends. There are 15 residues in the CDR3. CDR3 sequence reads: CASSQTGWGNQPQHF. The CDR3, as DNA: TGTGCCAGCAGCCAGACAGGTTGGGGCAATCAGCCCCAGCATTTT.

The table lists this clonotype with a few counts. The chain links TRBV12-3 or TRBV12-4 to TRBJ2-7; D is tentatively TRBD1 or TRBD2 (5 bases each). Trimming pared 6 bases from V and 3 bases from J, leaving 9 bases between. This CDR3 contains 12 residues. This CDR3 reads CASRGRGYEQYF. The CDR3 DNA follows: TGTGCCAGCAGGGGACGGGGCTACGAGCAGTACTTC.

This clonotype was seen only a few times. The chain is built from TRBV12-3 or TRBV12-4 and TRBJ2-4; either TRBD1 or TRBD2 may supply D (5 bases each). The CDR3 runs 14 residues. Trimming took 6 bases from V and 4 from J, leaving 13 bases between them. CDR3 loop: CASRPGTGKNIQYF. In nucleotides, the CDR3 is TGTGCCAGCAGGCCTGGGACGGGGAAAAACATTCAGTACTTC.

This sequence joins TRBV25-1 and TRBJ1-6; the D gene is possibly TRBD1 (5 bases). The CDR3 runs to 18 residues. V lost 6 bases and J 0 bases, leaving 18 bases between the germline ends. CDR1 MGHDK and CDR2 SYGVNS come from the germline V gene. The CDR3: CASRGPGTVSSYNSPLHF. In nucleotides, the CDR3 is TGTGCCAGCAGGGGCCCCGGGACGGTGAGCTCCTATAATTCACCCCTCCACTTT.

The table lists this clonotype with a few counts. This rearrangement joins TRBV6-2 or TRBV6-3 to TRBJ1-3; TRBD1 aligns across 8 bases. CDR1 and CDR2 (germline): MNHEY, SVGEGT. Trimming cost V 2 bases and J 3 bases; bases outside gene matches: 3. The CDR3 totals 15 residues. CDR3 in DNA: TGTGCCAGCAGTTACGGGACAGGCCTTGGAAACACCATATATTTT. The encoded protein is CASSYGTGLGNTIYF.

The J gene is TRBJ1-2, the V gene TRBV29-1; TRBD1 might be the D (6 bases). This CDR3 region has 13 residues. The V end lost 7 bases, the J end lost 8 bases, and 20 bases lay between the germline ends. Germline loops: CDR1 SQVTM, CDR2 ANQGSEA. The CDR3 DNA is TGCAGCGCCAGAGCGGAAACAGGGCACGGCTACACCTTC. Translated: CSARAETGHGYTF.

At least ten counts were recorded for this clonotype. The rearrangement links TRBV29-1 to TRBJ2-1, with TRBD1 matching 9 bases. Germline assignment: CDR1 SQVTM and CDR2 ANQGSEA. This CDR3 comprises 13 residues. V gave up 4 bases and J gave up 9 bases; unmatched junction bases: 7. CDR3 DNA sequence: TGCAGCGTTGCGGGACAGGGCCTGAGTGAGCAGTTCTTC. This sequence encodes CSVAGQGLSEQFF.

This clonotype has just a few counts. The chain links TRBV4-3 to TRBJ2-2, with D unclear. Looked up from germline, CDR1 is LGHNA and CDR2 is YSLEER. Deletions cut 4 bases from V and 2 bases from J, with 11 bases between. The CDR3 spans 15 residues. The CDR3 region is CASSPGALNTGELFF. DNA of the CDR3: TGCGCCAGCAGCCCTGGTGCCTTAAACACCGGGGAGCTGTTTTTT.

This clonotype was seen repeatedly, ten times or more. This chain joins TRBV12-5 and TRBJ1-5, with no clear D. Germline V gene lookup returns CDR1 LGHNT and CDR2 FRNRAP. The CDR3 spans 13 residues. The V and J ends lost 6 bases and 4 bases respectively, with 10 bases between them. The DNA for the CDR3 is TGTGCTAGTGGCCCCGATCTTAATCAGCCCCAGCATTTT. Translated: CASGPDLNQPQHF.

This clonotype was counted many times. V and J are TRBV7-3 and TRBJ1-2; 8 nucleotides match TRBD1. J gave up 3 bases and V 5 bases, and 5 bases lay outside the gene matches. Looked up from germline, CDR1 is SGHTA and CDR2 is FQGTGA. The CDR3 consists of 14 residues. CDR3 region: CASSHGQGDYGYTF. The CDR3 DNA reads TGTGCCAGCAGCCATGGACAGGGTGACTATGGCTACACCTTC.

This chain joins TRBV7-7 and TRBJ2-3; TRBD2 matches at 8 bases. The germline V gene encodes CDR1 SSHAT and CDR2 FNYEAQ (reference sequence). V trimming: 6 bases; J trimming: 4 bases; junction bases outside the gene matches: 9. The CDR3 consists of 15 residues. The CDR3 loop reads CASSQTGGGADTQYF. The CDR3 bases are TGTGCCAGCAGTCAAACGGGGGGGGGCGCAGATACGCAGTATTTT.

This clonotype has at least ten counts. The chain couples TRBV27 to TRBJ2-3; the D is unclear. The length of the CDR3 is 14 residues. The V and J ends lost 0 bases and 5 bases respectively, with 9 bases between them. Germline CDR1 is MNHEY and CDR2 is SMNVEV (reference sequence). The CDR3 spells CASSLSNGQDTQYF. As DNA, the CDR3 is TGTGCCAGCAGTTTATCGAACGGCCAAGATACGCAGTATTTT.

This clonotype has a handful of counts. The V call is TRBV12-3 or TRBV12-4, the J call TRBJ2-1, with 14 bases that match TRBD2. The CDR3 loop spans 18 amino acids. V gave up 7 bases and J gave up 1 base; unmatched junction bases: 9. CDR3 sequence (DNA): TGTGCCAGCAAACCGGGACTAGCGGGGGTGAAATCCTACAATGAGCAGTTCTTC. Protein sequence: CASKPGLAGVKSYNEQFF.